The entry below gives a single T cell receptor beta chain sequence along with its context. Its antigen is unidentified. Time point specified: newly diagnosed GD, antithyroid drugs for less than 3 months. PBMC RNA was the source of the TCR library. Arm-PCR of CDR3 regions and iRepertoire HTBI primers were used to build TCR beta libraries. TCRdb reprocessed the multiplex PCR reads via MiXCR and lists one record per CDR3 protein. The sample lists fewer than 350,000 distinct CDR3 sequences; more than 15% were seen once. The CDR3 is made up of 17 amino acids. V shed 5 bases and J 2 bases; nucleotides not matched to a gene: 13. CDR1 MNHEY and CDR2 SVGEGT come from the germline V gene. The data stem from a study of regulatory T cells in long-lasting Graves disease. Findings and caveats of the study: Gene preferences differed: TRBV28, TRBJ1-2, TRBJ2-5 in persistent cases.

This sequence was found in a female donor with Graves disease. The material was peripheral blood mononuclear cells (PBMCs), obtained at new diagnosis, from a patient treated with antithyroid drugs. The rearrangement uses TRBV6-2 or TRBV6-3 and TRBJ2-3; 7 bases line up with TRBD2. CDR3 in DNA: TGTGCCAGCAGTGAAGCGAGTGGCGGGAGATACACAGATACGCAGTATTTT. Protein sequence: CASSEASGGRYTDTQYF.